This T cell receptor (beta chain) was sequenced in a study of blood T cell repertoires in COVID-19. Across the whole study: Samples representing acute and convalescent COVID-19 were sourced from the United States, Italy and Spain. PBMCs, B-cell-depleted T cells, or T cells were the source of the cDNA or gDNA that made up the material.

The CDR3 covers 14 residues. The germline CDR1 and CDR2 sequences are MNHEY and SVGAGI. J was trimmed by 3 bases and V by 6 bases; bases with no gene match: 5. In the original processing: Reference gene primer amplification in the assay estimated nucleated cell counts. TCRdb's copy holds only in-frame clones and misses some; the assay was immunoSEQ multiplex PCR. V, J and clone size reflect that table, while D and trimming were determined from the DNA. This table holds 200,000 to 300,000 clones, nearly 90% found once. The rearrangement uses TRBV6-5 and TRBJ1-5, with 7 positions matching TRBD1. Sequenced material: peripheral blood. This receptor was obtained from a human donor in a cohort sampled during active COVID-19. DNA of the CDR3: TGTGCCAGCAGACCCGGACAGGACAATCAGCCCCAGCATTTT. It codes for CASRPGQDNQPQHF.